This T cell receptor beta chain appears in the sequencing data of a study of blood T cell repertoires in COVID-19. Overall study context: Researchers got acute and convalescent COVID-19 samples from the United States, Italy and Spain. PBMCs, B-cell-depleted T cells, or T cells provided the cDNA or gDNA that made up the material.

The germline CDR1 and CDR2 sequences are SGHTA and FQGTGA. The CDR3 consists of 13 residues. Trimming took 6 bases from V and 8 from J; bases not matched to a gene: 8. Original processing notes: Amplification with reference gene primers provided the estimates of nucleated cell counts. Data came from immunoSEQ multiplex PCR; TCRdb stores just in-frame clones and leaves some out. The D gene and trimming were derived from the DNA, and the V and J assignments and clone size from that table. The repertoire holds approximately 91,000 clones, over 70% seen once, with around a tenth in the top ten. This TCR was recovered from an elderly woman with acute or convalescent COVID-19. The chain joins TRBV7-3 to TRBJ1-2; 8 positions agree with TRBD1. Specimen: peripheral blood. DNA for the CDR3: TGTGCCAGCAGAGCGGACAGGGTTGCCGGCTACACCTTC. Its translation: CASRADRVAGYTF. Combining the CDR3 with reference TRBV7-3 and TRBJ1-2 gives the whole variable domain GAGVSQTPSNKVTEKGKYVELRCDPISGHTALYWYRQSLGQGPEFLIYFQGTGAADDSGLPNDRFFAVRPEGSVSTLKIQRTERGDSAVYLCASRADRVAGYTFGSGTRLTVV.